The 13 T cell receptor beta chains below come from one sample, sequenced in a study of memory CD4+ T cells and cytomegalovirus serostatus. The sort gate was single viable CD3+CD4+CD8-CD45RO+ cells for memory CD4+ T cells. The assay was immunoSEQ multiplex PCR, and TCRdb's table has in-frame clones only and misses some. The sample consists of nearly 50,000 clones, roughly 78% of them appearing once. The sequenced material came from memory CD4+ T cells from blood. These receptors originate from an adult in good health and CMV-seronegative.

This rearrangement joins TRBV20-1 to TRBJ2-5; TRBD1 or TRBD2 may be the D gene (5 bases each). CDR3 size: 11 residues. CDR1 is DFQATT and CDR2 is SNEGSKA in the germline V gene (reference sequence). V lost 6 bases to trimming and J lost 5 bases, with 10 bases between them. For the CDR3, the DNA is TGCAGTGCAGAGGGGCAGGAGACCCAGTACTTC. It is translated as CSAEGQETQYF.

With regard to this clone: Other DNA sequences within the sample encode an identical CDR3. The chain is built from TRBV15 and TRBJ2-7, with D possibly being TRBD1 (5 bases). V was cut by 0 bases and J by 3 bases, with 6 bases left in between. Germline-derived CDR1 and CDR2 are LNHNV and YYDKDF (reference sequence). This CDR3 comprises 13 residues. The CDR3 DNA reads TGTGCCACCAGCAGAGATCAGGGCTACGAGCAGTACTTC. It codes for CATSRDQGYEQYF.

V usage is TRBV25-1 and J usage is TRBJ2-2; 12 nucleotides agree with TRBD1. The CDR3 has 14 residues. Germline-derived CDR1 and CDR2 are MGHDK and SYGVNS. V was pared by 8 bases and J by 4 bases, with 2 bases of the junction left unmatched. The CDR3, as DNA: TGTGCCAGCGGGGACAGGGGGCCCACCGGGGAGCTGTTTTTT. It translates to CASGDRGPTGELFF.

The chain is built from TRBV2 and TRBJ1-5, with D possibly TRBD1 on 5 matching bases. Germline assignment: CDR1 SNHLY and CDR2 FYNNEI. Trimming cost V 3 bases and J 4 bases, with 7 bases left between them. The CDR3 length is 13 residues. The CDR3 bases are TGTGCCAGCAGTGACGACAGAAATCAGCCCCAGCATTTT. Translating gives CASSDDRNQPQHF. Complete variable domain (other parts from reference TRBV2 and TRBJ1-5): EPEVTQTPSHQVTQMGQEVILRCVPISNHLYFYWYRQILGQKVEFLVSFYNNEISEKSEIFDDQFSVERPDGSNFTLKIRSTKLEDSAMYFCASSDDRNQPQHFGDGTRLSIL.

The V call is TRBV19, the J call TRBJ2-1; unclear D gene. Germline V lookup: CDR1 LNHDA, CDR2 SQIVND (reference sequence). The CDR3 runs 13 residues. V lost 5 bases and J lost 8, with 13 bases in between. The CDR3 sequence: CASSFRVGDEQFF. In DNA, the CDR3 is TGTGCCAGTAGTTTTAGAGTAGGCGATGAGCAGTTCTTC.

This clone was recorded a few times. Here the CDR3 reads CASSVVGQGDTEAFF. For the CDR3, the DNA is TGTGCCAGCAGCGTAGTGGGACAGGGGGACACTGAAGCTTTCTTT. This rearrangement joins TRBV9 to TRBJ1-1; 11 nucleotides agree with TRBD1. Trimming took 0 bases from V and 3 from J; bases not matched to a gene: 1. There are 15 residues in the CDR3. Germline V gene data show CDR1 as SGDLS and CDR2 as YYNGEE.

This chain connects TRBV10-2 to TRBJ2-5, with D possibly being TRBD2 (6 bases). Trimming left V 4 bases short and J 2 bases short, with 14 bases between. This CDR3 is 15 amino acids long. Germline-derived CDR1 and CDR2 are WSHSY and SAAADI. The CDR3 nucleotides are TGCGCCAGCAGTGGACGGGACTTAAAACAAGAGACCCAGTACTTC. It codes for CASSGRDLKQETQYF.

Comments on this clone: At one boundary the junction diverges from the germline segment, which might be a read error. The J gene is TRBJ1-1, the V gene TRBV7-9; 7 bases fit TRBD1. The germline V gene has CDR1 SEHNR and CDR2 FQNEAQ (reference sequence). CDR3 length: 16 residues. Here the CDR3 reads CASSLARGTMNTEAFF. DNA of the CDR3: TGTGCCAGCAGCCTAGCCAGGGGGACGATGAACACTGAAGCTTTCTTT.

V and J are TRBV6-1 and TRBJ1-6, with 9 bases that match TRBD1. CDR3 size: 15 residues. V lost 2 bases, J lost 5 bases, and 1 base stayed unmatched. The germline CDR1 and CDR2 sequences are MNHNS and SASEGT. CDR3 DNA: TGTGCCAGCAGTGAAAGGACAGGGGATAATTCACCCCTCCACTTT. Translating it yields CASSERTGDNSPLHF.

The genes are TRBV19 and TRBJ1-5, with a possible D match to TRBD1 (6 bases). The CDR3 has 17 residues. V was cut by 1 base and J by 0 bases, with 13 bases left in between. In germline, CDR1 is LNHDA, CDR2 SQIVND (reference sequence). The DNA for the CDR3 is TGTGCCAGTAGTATAGTAGACAGGCGGGATAGCAATCAGCCCCAGCATTTT. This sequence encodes CASSIVDRRDSNQPQHF.

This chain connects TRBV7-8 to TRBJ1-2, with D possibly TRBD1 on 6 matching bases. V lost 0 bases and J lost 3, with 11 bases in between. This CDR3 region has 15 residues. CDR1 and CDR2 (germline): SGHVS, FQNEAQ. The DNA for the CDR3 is TGTGCCAGCAGCTTAGCGGCAGGGGTCGACTATGGCTACACCTTC. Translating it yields CASSLAAGVDYGYTF.

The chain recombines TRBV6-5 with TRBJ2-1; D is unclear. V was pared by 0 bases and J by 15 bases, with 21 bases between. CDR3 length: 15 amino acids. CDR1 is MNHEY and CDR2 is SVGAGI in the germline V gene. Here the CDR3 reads CASSYSKNSGASRFF. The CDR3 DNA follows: TGTGCCAGCAGTTACTCGAAGAACAGTGGCGCCTCACGGTTCTTC.

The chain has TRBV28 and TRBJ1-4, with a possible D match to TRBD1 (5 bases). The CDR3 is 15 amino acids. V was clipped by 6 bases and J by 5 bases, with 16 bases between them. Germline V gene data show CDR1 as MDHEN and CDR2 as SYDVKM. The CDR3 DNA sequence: TGTGCCAGCAGGCCCACCTCCTGGGGGAATGAAAAACTGTTTTTT. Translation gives CASRPTSWGNEKLFF.